This entry lists 12 T cell receptor beta chains sequenced from one sample in a study of cytomegalovirus exposure and HLA in healthy donors. A multiplex PCR was run with 60 Vbeta primers and 13 Jbeta primers. Clones were read by immunoSEQ multiplex PCR, and TCRdb kept only the in-frame ones, dropping some. The profile covers 90,000 to 100,000 clones, with roughly 80% appearing a single time and about 8.3% taken by the ten largest. Material: PBMCs. The receptors were gathered from a female donor in good health and CMV-seronegative.

This clone has just a few counts. V usage is TRBV5-1 and J usage is TRBJ2-5; D is possibly TRBD1 (6 bases). Germline CDR1 reads SGHRS; CDR2 reads YFSETQ. This CDR3 comprises 16 residues. V lost 0 bases to trimming and J lost 4 bases, with 16 bases between them. The CDR3 DNA sequence: TGCGCCAGCAGCTTGGGGGGTGCAGGGGCCGGAGAGACCCAGTACTTC. Protein sequence: CASSLGGAGAGETQYF. The full variable domain, rest sourced from reference TRBV5-1 and TRBJ2-5, is KAGVTQTPRYLIKTRGQQVTLSCSPISGHRSVSWYQQTPGQGLQFLFEYFSETQRNKGNFPGRFSGRQFSNSRSEMNVSTLELGDSALYLCASSLGGAGAGETQYFGPGTRLLVL.

V gene TRBV6-4 combines with J gene TRBJ2-6, with TRBD2 as a possible D gene (6 bases). Trimming stripped 2 bases from V and 4 bases from J, with 12 bases between. Germline V gene sequence: CDR1 MRHNA, CDR2 SNTAGT. The CDR3 extends over 16 amino acids. CDR3 nucleotide sequence: TGTGCCAGCAGTGACGTGCCGGGAGCCGGGGCCAACGTCCTGACTTTC. It yields the protein CASSDVPGAGANVLTF.

V gene TRBV2 combines with J gene TRBJ1-1; D is ambiguous. V gave up 7 bases and J gave up 0 bases, with 15 bases separating them. The CDR3 covers 15 residues. Looked up from germline, CDR1 is SNHLY and CDR2 is FYNNEI. The CDR3 is CASTLRDTLNTEAFF. In DNA form, the CDR3 reads TGTGCCAGCACCTTAAGAGACACTTTGAACACTGAAGCTTTCTTT.

This clone turned up a few times. The chain is built from TRBV28 and TRBJ1-2; D is unresolved. CDR3 length: 12 amino acids. Trimming took 6 bases from V and 4 from J, leaving 9 bases between them. CDR1 is MDHEN and CDR2 is SYDVKM in the germline V gene. The DNA for the CDR3 is TGTGCCAGCAGCCTGGGAGGCTATGGCTACACCTTC. Amino acids: CASSLGGYGYTF.

V and J are TRBV4-3 and TRBJ2-7; TRBD2 is a possible D gene (6 bases). The ends were cut back, 1 base at V and 1 base at J, with 11 bases in the middle. The CDR3 totals 15 residues. Germline CDR1 is LGHNA and CDR2 is YSLEER. The DNA for the CDR3 is TGCGCCAGCAGCCAAGCCCCGGGGAGGTCCTACGAGCAGTACTTC. This sequence encodes CASSQAPGRSYEQYF.

The chain is built from TRBV6-5 and TRBJ2-1; D gene uncertain. Germline assignment: CDR1 MNHEY and CDR2 SVGAGI. The CDR3 is 12 amino acids. Trimming took 10 bases from V and 9 from J, leaving 16 bases between them. DNA of the CDR3: TGTGCCACAACCACTTCCAAACGTGAGCAGTTCTTC. Translation: CATTTSKREQFF.

Here the CDR3 reads CASTHGRGEQPQHF. In nucleotides, the CDR3 is TGTGCCAGCACCCACGGGAGGGGGGAGCAGCCCCAGCATTTT. The gene calls are TRBV7-2 and TRBJ1-5, with a possible D match to TRBD1 (6 bases). The V and J ends lost 7 bases and 7 bases respectively, with 17 bases between them. CDR1 is SGHTA, CDR2 FQGNSA, per germline. The CDR3 is 14 residues long.

The gene calls are TRBV10-2 and TRBJ2-5, with 10 nucleotides matching TRBD2. J gave up 3 bases and V 3 bases, and 4 bases lay outside the gene matches. The CDR3 extends over 15 amino acids. Germline assignment: CDR1 WSHSY and CDR2 SAAADI. The CDR3 bases are TGCGCCAGCAGTGACCCGGGACTAGCGAAAGAGACCCAGTACTTC. It is translated as CASSDPGLAKETQYF.

The CDR3 DNA sequence: TGTGCCATCAGTGGGCCTCAGGAGACCCAGTACTTC. This gives the protein CAISGPQETQYF. The rearrangement links TRBV10-3 to TRBJ2-5; D unresolved. CDR3 size: 12 residues. V lost 4 bases, J lost 5 bases, and 8 bases lay in between. CDR1 is ENHRY and CDR2 is SYGVKD in the germline V gene.

The chain has TRBV6-1 and TRBJ1-2, with 7 bases aligning to TRBD1. V lost 9 bases, J lost 3 bases, and 7 bases stayed unmatched. Germline V CDR1 and CDR2: MNHNS, SASEGT. The CDR3 is made up of 13 amino acids. The CDR3 region is CASRVTGYYGYTF. The CDR3 DNA reads as TGTGCCAGTCGCGTGACAGGGTACTATGGCTACACCTTC.

J is TRBJ2-7 and V is TRBV28; 9 nucleotides match TRBD2. The CDR3 extends over 14 amino acids. Germline CDR1 MDHEN, CDR2 SYDVKM. The ends lost 5 bases at V and 3 bases at J; junction bases unmatched: 5. The CDR3 region is CASSQTSGYYEQYF. The CDR3, as DNA: TGTGCCAGCAGTCAGACTAGCGGATACTACGAGCAGTACTTC.

The sample holds a few counts of this clone. This chain joins TRBV7-9 and TRBJ2-1; the match to TRBD1 covers 9 bases. The trim removed 5 bases at V and 6 bases at J, leaving 5 bases unmatched. Per the germline V gene, CDR1 is SEHNR and CDR2 is FQNEAQ (reference sequence). This CDR3 comprises 14 residues. The CDR3 here is CASSRDRDFNEQFF. As DNA, the CDR3 is TGTGCCAGCAGCCGGGACAGGGATTTCAATGAGCAGTTCTTC.